The 12 T cell receptor beta chains below come from one sample, sequenced in a study of OX40 agonist ivuxolimab in advanced cancers. Sequenced by immunoSEQ multiplex PCR; TCRdb stores in-frame clones only, minus some. Counted here are about 27,000 clones, 75% to 90% occurring once; the ten biggest clones make up roughly 23%. This specimen consisted of CD4+ or CD8+ T cells sorted from blood, obtained in a trial of the OX40 agonist ivuxolimab. The receptors shown here come from an adult with an advanced solid tumor such as melanoma, head and neck, liver or kidney cancer.

This rearrangement joins TRBV27 to TRBJ1-1; 9 bases line up with TRBD1. The CDR3 is made up of 15 amino acids. CDR1 and CDR2 (germline): MNHEY, SMNVEV (reference sequence). V dropped 3 bases and J dropped 3; count of bases not matched to a gene: 5. CDR3 DNA: TGTGCCAGCAGTTTCGGGACAGGGAGGTACACTGAAGCTTTCTTT. As protein: CASSFGTGRYTEAFF.

V usage is TRBV15 and J usage is TRBJ2-3; D call uncertain. CDR1 LNHNV and CDR2 YYDKDF come from the germline V gene (reference sequence). V was cut by 0 bases and J by 0 bases, with 7 bases left in between. The CDR3 runs 15 residues. As DNA, the CDR3 is TGTGCCACCAGCAGAGAGGGCAGTAGCACAGATACGCAGTATTTT. Translating gives CATSREGSSTDTQYF.

The V gene is TRBV9, the J gene TRBJ2-7; 12 bases agree with TRBD2. Germline V gives CDR1 SGDLS, CDR2 YYNGEE. This CDR3 comprises 15 residues. V dropped 0 bases and J dropped 4; count of bases not matched to a gene: 2. CDR3 coding DNA: TGTGCCAGCAGCGTAGGTCTAGCGGGAGGGTACGAGCAGTACTTC. It specifies CASSVGLAGGYEQYF. Full variable domain (outside the CDR3, taken from reference TRBV9 and TRBJ2-7): DSGVTQTPKHLITATGQRVTLRCSPRSGDLSVYWYQQSLDQGLQFLIQYYNGEERAKGNILERFSAQQFPDLHSELNLSSLELGDSALYFCASSVGLAGGYEQYFGPGTRLTVT.

This clone was counted once. This chain links TRBV28 with TRBJ2-5; 15 nucleotides agree with TRBD2. This CDR3 is 17 amino acids long. Germline V lookup: CDR1 MDHEN, CDR2 SYDVKM. V trimming: 6 bases; J trimming: 5 bases; junction bases outside the gene matches: 10. The CDR3 here is CASSYGTSGGPRETQYF. CDR3 nucleotides: TGTGCCAGCAGCTATGGGACTAGCGGGGGGCCTCGGGAGACCCAGTACTTC.

The chain carries TRBV7-3 and TRBJ2-1; TRBD2 aligns across 7 bases. The V gene end was trimmed by 2 bases and the J gene end by 3 bases; junction bases not matched to a gene: 7. CDR3 length equals 16 residues. Germline CDR1 reads SGHTA; CDR2 reads FQGTGA. CDR3 bases: TGTGCCAGCAGCTTAGACGGGGGGTCTCTCTACAATGAGCAGTTCTTC. Translating it yields CASSLDGGSLYNEQFF. The full variable domain, in which reference TRBV7-3 and TRBJ2-1 provide the parts outside the CDR3, is GAGVSQTPSNKVTEKGKYVELRCDPISGHTALYWYRQSLGQGPEFLIYFQGTGAADDSGLPNDRFFAVRPEGSVSTLKIQRTERGDSAVYLCASSLDGGSLYNEQFFGPGTRLTVL.

The V and J genes are TRBV7-2 and TRBJ2-7; TRBD1 matches 7 bases. Germline V gene sequence: CDR1 SGHTA, CDR2 FQGNSA. Unmatched junction bases numbered 25, after V lost 4 bases and J lost 7 bases. This CDR3 region has 19 residues. The CDR3 here is CASSSTGSGFLLPQREQYF. The CDR3 DNA follows: TGTGCCAGCAGCTCGACAGGGTCGGGGTTCCTCCTACCTCAAAGGGAGCAGTACTTC.

The chain recombines TRBV9 with TRBJ2-3; 12 bases align to TRBD2. Germline V gene lookup returns CDR1 SGDLS and CDR2 YYNGEE. The CDR3 sequence is 16 residues long. Trimming took 0 bases from V and 5 from J; bases not matched to a gene: 4. The CDR3, as DNA: TGTGCCAGCAGCGTAGCTAGCGGGGGGGCCGAAGATACGCAGTATTTT. This sequence encodes CASSVASGGAEDTQYF.

The chain carries TRBV5-4 and TRBJ2-5; D remains ambiguous. Germline CDR1 reads SGHNT; CDR2 reads YYREEE (reference sequence). This CDR3 region has 16 residues. The ends were cut back, 4 bases at V and 1 base at J, with 17 bases in the middle. The CDR3 sequence: CASSPIYGAGQETQYF. Here the CDR3 DNA reads TGTGCCAGCAGCCCGATCTATGGCGCCGGCCAAGAGACCCAGTACTTC.

The chain is built from TRBV30 and TRBJ1-3; unclear D gene. CDR3 length: 11 residues. CDR1 GTSNPN and CDR2 SVGIG come from the germline V gene (reference sequence). V lost 5 bases, J lost 8 bases, and 10 bases lay in between. The CDR3 DNA is TGTGCCTGGTTCTGGAGAGACACCATATATTTT. Protein product: CAWFWRDTIYF.

This rearrangement joins TRBV15 to TRBJ2-1; TRBD2 matches 7 bases. Germline V gene lookup returns CDR1 LNHNV and CDR2 YYDKDF (reference sequence). J lost 5 bases, V lost 1 base, and 5 bases had no gene match. This CDR3 spans 15 amino acids. CDR3 bases: TGTGCCACCAGCAGAGGGCGGGAGTCCCACAATGAGCAGTTCTTC. Encoded protein: CATSRGRESHNEQFF.

The chain uses TRBV7-6 and TRBJ2-3; TRBD1 matches at 10 bases. The CDR3 consists of 14 residues. Germline CDR1 and CDR2: SGHVS and FNYEAQ. V lost 8 bases and J lost 6; bases outside the gene matches: 8. The CDR3 is CASDRGRVTDTQYF. For the CDR3, the DNA is TGTGCCAGCGACAGGGGGCGCGTTACGGATACGCAGTATTTT.

This chain links TRBV29-1 with TRBJ1-1, with TRBD1 matching 9 bases. The CDR3 length is 13 residues. V lost 7 bases, J lost 4 bases, and 7 bases stayed unmatched. CDR1 and CDR2 from the germline V gene are SQVTM and ANQGSEA. This chain's CDR3 is CSAGEGQGTEAFF. In DNA form, the CDR3 reads TGCAGCGCTGGGGAGGGACAGGGCACTGAAGCTTTCTTT.